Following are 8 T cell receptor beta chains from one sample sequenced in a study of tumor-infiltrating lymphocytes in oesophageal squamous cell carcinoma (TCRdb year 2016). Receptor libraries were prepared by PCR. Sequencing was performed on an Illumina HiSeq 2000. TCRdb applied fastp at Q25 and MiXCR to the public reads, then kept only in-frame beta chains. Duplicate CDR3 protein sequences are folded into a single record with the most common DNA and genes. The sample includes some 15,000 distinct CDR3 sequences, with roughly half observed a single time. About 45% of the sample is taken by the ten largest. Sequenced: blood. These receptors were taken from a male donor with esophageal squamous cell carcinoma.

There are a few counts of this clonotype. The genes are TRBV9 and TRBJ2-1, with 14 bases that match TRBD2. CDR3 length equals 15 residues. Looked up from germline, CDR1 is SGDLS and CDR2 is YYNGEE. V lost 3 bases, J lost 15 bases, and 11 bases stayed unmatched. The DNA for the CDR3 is TGTGCCAGCAGCGCTCCGGGACTAGCGGGAGTCTGGGCGTTCTTC. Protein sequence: CASSAPGLAGVWAFF. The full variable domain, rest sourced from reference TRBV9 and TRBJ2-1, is DSGVTQTPKHLITATGQRVTLRCSPRSGDLSVYWYQQSLDQGLQFLIQYYNGEERAKGNILERFSAQQFPDLHSELNLSSLELGDSALYFCASSAPGLAGVWAFFGPGTRLTVL.

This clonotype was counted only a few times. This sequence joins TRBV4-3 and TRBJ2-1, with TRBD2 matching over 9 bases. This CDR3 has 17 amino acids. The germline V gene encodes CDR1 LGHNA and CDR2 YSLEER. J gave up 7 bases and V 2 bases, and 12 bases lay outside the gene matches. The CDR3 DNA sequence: TGCGCCAGCAGCCAACGACAAGGCGGGAGGGCGGGTAATGAGCAGTTCTTC. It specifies CASSQRQGGRAGNEQFF.

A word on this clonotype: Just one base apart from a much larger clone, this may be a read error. In DNA form, the CDR3 reads TGTGCCAGCGCCGGAAGACTAGCTGCCTACAATGAGCAGTACTTC. This encodes CASAGRLAAYNEQYF. The genes are TRBV5-5 and TRBJ2-1; the match to TRBD2 covers 7 bases. Matching the DNA end better, TRBJ2-7 makes the J call doubtful. The length of the CDR3 is 15 residues. In germline, CDR1 is SGHKS, CDR2 YYEKEE (reference sequence).

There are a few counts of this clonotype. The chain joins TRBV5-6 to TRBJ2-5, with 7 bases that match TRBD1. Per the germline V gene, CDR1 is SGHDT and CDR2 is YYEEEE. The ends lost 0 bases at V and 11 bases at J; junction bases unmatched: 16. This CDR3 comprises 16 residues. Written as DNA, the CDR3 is TGTGCCAGCAGCTTGGGTCAGGGGGTACAGGGCAATGAGCAGTACTTC. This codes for CASSLGQGVQGNEQYF. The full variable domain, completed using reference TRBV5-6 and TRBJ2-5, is DAGVTQSPTHLIKTRGQQVTLRCSPKSGHDTVSWYQQALGQGPQFIFQYYEEEERQRGNFPDRFSGHQFPNYSSELNVNALLLGDSALYLCASSLGQGVQGNEQYFGPGTRLLVL.

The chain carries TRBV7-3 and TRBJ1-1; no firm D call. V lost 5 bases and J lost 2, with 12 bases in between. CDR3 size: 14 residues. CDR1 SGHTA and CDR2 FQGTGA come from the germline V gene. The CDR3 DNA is TGTGCCAGCAGCCTATGGGGAATCAACACTGAAGCTTTCTTT. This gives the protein CASSLWGINTEAFF.

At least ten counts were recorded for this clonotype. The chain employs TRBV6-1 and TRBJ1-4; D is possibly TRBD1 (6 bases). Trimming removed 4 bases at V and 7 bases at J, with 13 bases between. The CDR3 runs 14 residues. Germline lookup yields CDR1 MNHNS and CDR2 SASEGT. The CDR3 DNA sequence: TGTGCCAGCAGTGGGGGAGGGGGATTTGAAAAACTGTTTTTT. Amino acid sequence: CASSGGGGFEKLFF.

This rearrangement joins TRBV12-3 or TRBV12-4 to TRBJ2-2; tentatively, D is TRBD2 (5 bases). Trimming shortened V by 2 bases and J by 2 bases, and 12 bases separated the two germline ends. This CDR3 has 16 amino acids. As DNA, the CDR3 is TGTGCCAGCAGTTTATTTGTAGGAGGTAACACCGGGGAGCTGTTTTTT. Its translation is CASSLFVGGNTGELFF.

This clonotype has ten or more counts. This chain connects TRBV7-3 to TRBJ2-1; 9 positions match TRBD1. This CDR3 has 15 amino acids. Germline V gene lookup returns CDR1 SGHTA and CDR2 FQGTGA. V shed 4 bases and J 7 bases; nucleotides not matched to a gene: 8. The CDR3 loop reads CASSSGTGIENEQFF. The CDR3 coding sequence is TGTGCCAGCAGCTCAGGGACAGGGATTGAGAATGAGCAGTTCTTC.